This is a list of T cell receptor beta chains from one sample in a study of circulating CD8 cells and anti-PD-1 response in melanoma. TCRdb itself ran the reads through MiXCR, one entry per CDR3 protein. The sample records 350 to 450 distinct CDR3 sequences, approximately 7% being singletons. The material sequenced was CD8+ T cells from PBMCs, taken at baseline or after one month of anti-PD-1 therapy (not recorded which). The receptors here all came from a human donor with melanoma. The CDR3 runs from the conserved cysteine through the conserved F or W. The D gene is left open where the match is weak. A row's size may be missing; if present it is once, few, many or a size class.

V: TRBV19
J: TRBJ2-3
size: NA
D: NA
DNA: TGTGCCAGTAGTATTTGGGGGCATAAAGATACGCAGTATTTT
CDR3: CASSIWGHKDTQYF

V: TRBV27
J: TRBJ2-6
size: large
D: NA
DNA: TGTGCCAGCAGTTTATTCAGGGCTGGGGCCAACGTCCTGACTTTC
CDR3: CASSLFRAGANVLTF

V: TRBV19
J: TRBJ2-1
size: large
D: NA
DNA: TGTGCCAGTAGTATTCTAGGAAATGAGCAGTTCTTC
CDR3: CASSILGNEQFF

V: TRBV7-9
J: TRBJ2-7
size: medium-sized
D: NA
DNA: TGTGCCAGCAGCGCCCCGTGGGGGTCAAGAGACGAGCAGTACTTC
CDR3: CASSAPWGSRDEQYF

V: TRBV5-4
J: TRBJ2-3
size: large
D: NA
DNA: TGTGCCAGCAGCTTGATCTTCAGCACAGATACGCAGTATTTT
CDR3: CASSLIFSTDTQYF

V: TRBV12-3/TRBV12-4
J: TRBJ1-2
size: medium-sized
D: NA
DNA: TGTGCCAGCGGAGGAGACAGCTATAACTATGGCTACACCTTC
CDR3: CASGGDSYNYGYTF

V: TRBV5-8
J: TRBJ1-5
size: large
D: NA
DNA: TGTGCCAGCAGCTTGGTCGGGGTAATGAGCAATCAGCCCCAGCATTTT
CDR3: CASSLVGVMSNQPQHF

V: TRBV7-2
J: TRBJ2-2
size: medium-sized
D: NA
DNA: TGTGCCAGCAGCTTAGCGCGGCGCCTAGAGGTGAACACCGGGGAGCTGTTTTTT
CDR3: CASSLARRLEVNTGELFF

V: TRBV14
J: TRBJ2-5
size: large
D: NA
DNA: TGTGCCAGCAGCCAATCGGGAGGGGGCCTTAAAGAGACCCAGTACTTC
CDR3: CASSQSGGGLKETQYF

V: TRBV18
J: TRBJ2-1
size: medium-sized
D: NA
DNA: TGTGCCAGCTCACCACTTGGGGGGACCTACAATGAGCAGTTCTTC
CDR3: CASSPLGGTYNEQFF

V: TRBV19
J: TRBJ1-1
size: hyperexpanded
D: NA
DNA: TGTGCCAGTAGTATAGGGAGGACTGAAGCTTTCTTT
CDR3: CASSIGRTEAFF

V: TRBV9
J: TRBJ1-1
size: large
D: TRBD1
DNA: TGTGCCAGCAGCGCAAACCCGGCTAGACAGGGGGTGAACACTGAAGCTTTCTTT
CDR3: CASSANPARQGVNTEAFF

V: TRBV19
J: TRBJ2-7
size: medium-sized
D: TRBD1
DNA: TGTGCCAGTAGTATAACAGGGGGTATCTACGAGCAGTACTTC
CDR3: CASSITGGIYEQYF

V: TRBV5-6
J: TRBJ2-3
size: large
D: NA
DNA: TGTGCCAGCAGCCACCCGGACATCCACACAGATACGCAGTATTTT
CDR3: CASSHPDIHTDTQYF

V: TRBV12-3/TRBV12-4
J: TRBJ2-3
size: medium-sized
D: NA
DNA: TGTGCCAGCAGTTTTCCCGGGGATACGCAGTATTTT
CDR3: CASSFPGDTQYF

V: TRBV6-2/TRBV6-3
J: TRBJ2-5
size: medium-sized
D: TRBD2
DNA: TGTGCCAGCAGTTACTCGATACTAGCGGGGGGGCAAGAGACCCAGTACTTC
CDR3: CASSYSILAGGQETQYF

V: TRBV27
J: TRBJ2-5
size: large
D: TRBD2
DNA: TGTGCCAGTTCACCCACGGTAGCGGGGGCAGAGACCCAGTACTTC
CDR3: CASSPTVAGAETQYF

V: TRBV20-1
J: TRBJ1-1
size: large
D: TRBD1
DNA: TGCAGAGTCCGACAGGGAGCCACTGAAGCTTTCTTT
CDR3: CRVRQGATEAFF

V: TRBV12-3/TRBV12-4
J: TRBJ1-1
size: medium-sized
D: NA
DNA: TGTGCCAGCAGTTCCTGGGGCACTGAAGCTTTCTTT
CDR3: CASSSWGTEAFF

V: TRBV2
J: TRBJ2-5
size: large
D: NA
DNA: TGTGCCAGCAGTGAAAAGTTGCGGCAAGAGACCCAGTACTTC
CDR3: CASSEKLRQETQYF

V: TRBV7-7
J: TRBJ2-2
size: medium-sized
D: TRBD2
DNA: TGTGCCAGCAGCCTTTCCCCGGGAGGGGGTACCGGGGAGCTGTTTTTT
CDR3: CASSLSPGGGTGELFF

V: TRBV9
J: TRBJ2-1
size: large
D: NA
DNA: TGTGCCAGCAGCGTATGGGGGGCCCTTGGGGATGAGCAGTTCTTC
CDR3: CASSVWGALGDEQFF

V: TRBV5-7
J: TRBJ2-7
size: large
D: NA
DNA: TGTGCCAGCAGCTTGTCCAGGCACGGGGTACGAGGGAAAAACGAGCAGTACTTC
CDR3: CASSLSRHGVRGKNEQYF

V: TRBV7-6
J: TRBJ2-7
size: large
D: NA
DNA: TGTGCCAGCAGCTTAGTTTTGGCTGGCGAGCAGTACTTC
CDR3: CASSLVLAGEQYF

V: TRBV21-1
J: TRBJ2-7
size: large
D: NA
DNA: TGTGCCAGCAGCAAGCCTCGAACCAGGACATGCTACGAGCAGTACTTC
CDR3: CASSKPRTRTCYEQYF